The 32 T cell receptor beta chains listed next were all sequenced from one sample in a study of OX40 agonist ivuxolimab in advanced cancers. Only in-frame clones appear in the TCRdb table, and some are missing; sequencing was by immunoSEQ multiplex PCR. The table includes around 70,000 clones, roughly 88% detected once. The sample here was CD4+ or CD8+ T cells sorted from blood, taken in a trial of the OX40 agonist ivuxolimab. The receptors here all came from an adult with an advanced solid tumor such as melanoma, head and neck, liver or kidney cancer.

The chain carries TRBV7-9 and TRBJ2-7, with TRBD1 matching 7 bases. Germline V lookup: CDR1 SEHNR, CDR2 FQNEAQ (reference sequence). J gave up 2 bases and V 1 base, and 5 bases lay outside the gene matches. The CDR3 contains 15 residues. The CDR3 sequence is CASSLGTGYPYEQYF. The CDR3 region has the DNA TGTGCCAGCAGCTTAGGGACAGGTTACCCCTACGAGCAGTACTTC.

The chain combines TRBV10-3 with TRBJ2-7, with D possibly TRBD2 on 6 matching bases. Trimming removed 4 bases at V and 4 bases at J, with 14 bases between. The CDR3 loop spans 14 amino acids. Germline V lookup: CDR1 ENHRY, CDR2 SYGVKD. Here the CDR3 reads CAISGGGTGYEQYF. CDR3 bases: TGTGCCATCAGTGGAGGAGGGACGGGGTACGAGCAGTACTTC.

This sequence joins TRBV7-2 and TRBJ2-2; D call uncertain. The length of the CDR3 is 15 residues. V was pared by 1 base and J by 2 bases, with 8 bases between. Germline V gene lookup returns CDR1 SGHTA and CDR2 FQGNSA. CDR3 sequence (DNA): TGTGCCAGCAGCTTAGGTCCACTTAACACCGGGGAGCTGTTTTTT. This gives the protein CASSLGPLNTGELFF.

This clone was found once. Distinct nucleotide sequences in the sample also encode this CDR3. This chain links TRBV6-5 with TRBJ2-1; 7 nucleotides match TRBD2. This CDR3 is 15 amino acids long. The J segment lost 8 bases and the V segment lost 2 bases, leaving 9 bases of the junction unmatched. Looked up from germline, CDR1 is MNHEY and CDR2 is SVGAGI. This CDR3 reads CASSYVAGVGYEQFF. The CDR3 DNA follows: TGTGCCAGCAGTTACGTTGCGGGAGTCGGGTATGAGCAGTTCTTC.

The gene calls are TRBV20-1 and TRBJ2-1, with D tentatively TRBD1 or TRBD2 (6 bases each). Germline V gene data show CDR1 as DFQATT and CDR2 as SNEGSKA (reference sequence). The V end lost 3 bases, the J end lost 14 bases, and 14 bases lay between the germline ends. The CDR3 is made up of 11 amino acids. In DNA, the CDR3 is TGCAGTGCTAGTCCGGGGGCCGGGAAGTTCTTC. Translation: CSASPGAGKFF.

The rearrangement uses TRBV19 and TRBJ1-1, with D maybe TRBD1 (5 bases). V was clipped by 5 bases and J by 0 bases, with 10 bases between them. Per germline, CDR1 LNHDA and CDR2 SQIVND (reference sequence). The CDR3 has 14 residues. The CDR3 DNA follows: TGTGCCAGTAGTGTTAGACAGCTGAACACTGAAGCTTTCTTT. Amino acid sequence: CASSVRQLNTEAFF.

The chain has TRBV11-1 and TRBJ1-1; D might be TRBD1 (6 bases). CDR1 and CDR2 from the germline V gene are SGHAT and FQDESV (reference sequence). The CDR3 loop spans 13 amino acids. V shed 1 base and J shed 10 bases, with 13 bases lying between them. CDR3 amino acids: CASSLDRGRGAFF. CDR3 nucleotide sequence: TGTGCCAGCAGCTTAGATCGGGGGCGCGGAGCTTTCTTT.

The V and J genes are TRBV29-1 and TRBJ2-2, with 7 nucleotides matching TRBD1. From germline, CDR1 is SQVTM and CDR2 ANQGSEA. The CDR3 loop spans 14 amino acids. Trimming removed 7 bases from V and 0 bases from J; junction bases left unmatched: 5. The CDR3 loop is CSARDRANTGELFF. In DNA, the CDR3 is TGCAGCGCCCGCGACAGGGCGAACACCGGGGAGCTGTTTTTT.

The V call is TRBV19, the J call TRBJ1-4, with TRBD1 matching 9 bases. CDR1 LNHDA and CDR2 SQIVND come from the germline V gene (reference sequence). The J segment lost 8 bases and the V segment lost 8 bases, leaving 6 bases of the junction unmatched. This CDR3 region has 13 residues. The CDR3 spells CASGRDRDEKLFF. As DNA, the CDR3 is TGTGCCAGTGGCCGGGACAGGGACGAAAAACTGTTTTTT.

The DNA for the CDR3 is TGTGCCAGCAGCTTCCCAGGGGGTGGCTATGGCTACACCTTC. It translates to CASSFPGGGYGYTF. This sequence joins TRBV5-4 and TRBJ1-2, with 7 bases lining up with TRBD1. Germline trimming cut 2 bases from V and 4 bases from J; bases unmatched to any gene: 5. Germline V gene lookup returns CDR1 SGHNT and CDR2 YYREEE (reference sequence). CDR3 size: 14 residues.

This clone was seen more than once but under ten times. The chain joins TRBV28 to TRBJ1-5; TRBD1 might be the D (5 bases). V gave up 4 bases and J gave up 1 base, with 8 bases separating them. The CDR3 spans 14 residues. Germline loops: CDR1 MDHEN, CDR2 SYDVKM. This chain's CDR3 is CASSWGRSNQPQHF. CDR3 nucleotides: TGTGCCAGCAGTTGGGGACGAAGCAATCAGCCCCAGCATTTT.

This clone is a singleton in its sample. This rearrangement joins TRBV18 to TRBJ1-3; 7 bases map to TRBD1. The CDR3 is made up of 14 amino acids. Trimming removed 6 bases from V and 4 bases from J; junction bases left unmatched: 6. CDR1 is KGHSH, CDR2 LQKENI, per germline. The chain's CDR3 is CASSPDRDGNTIYF. The CDR3 region has the DNA TGTGCCAGCTCTCCCGACAGGGACGGAAACACCATATATTTT.

This chain's CDR3 is CASSPGFQSLRNTEAFF. The CDR3 nucleotides are TGTGCCAGCAGTCCTGGGTTTCAAAGTTTAAGAAACACTGAAGCTTTCTTT. The chain links TRBV28 to TRBJ1-1, with D unresolved. CDR3 length: 17 residues. Germline loops: CDR1 MDHEN, CDR2 SYDVKM. The V gene lost 5 bases and the J gene lost 2 bases, with 21 bases spanning the gap.

The V and J genes are TRBV4-3 and TRBJ2-7; D possibly corresponds to TRBD1 (6 bases). V dropped 0 bases and J dropped 4 bases, with 19 bases sitting between them. The CDR3 extends over 17 amino acids. Germline V gene data show CDR1 as LGHNA and CDR2 as YSLEER. CDR3 protein: CASSQERGSPTWYEQYF. The CDR3 DNA is TGCGCCAGCAGCCAAGAAAGGGGGAGCCCGACTTGGTACGAGCAGTACTTC.

This clone is medium-sized within its sample. The chain recombines TRBV6-1 with TRBJ1-1; D might be TRBD1 (5 bases). Germline loops: CDR1 MNHNS, CDR2 SASEGT. Trimming removed 6 bases at V and 0 bases at J, with 14 bases between. The CDR3 runs 15 residues. The CDR3 region is CASRRDGGMNTEAFF. The CDR3 DNA follows: TGTGCCAGCAGGCGGGACGGTGGGATGAACACTGAAGCTTTCTTT.

The rearrangement links TRBV7-9 to TRBJ1-2; TRBD1 might be the D (6 bases). The germline CDR1 and CDR2 sequences are SEHNR and FQNEAQ (reference sequence). Trimming took 1 base from V and 2 from J, leaving 8 bases between them. The CDR3 runs to 14 residues. This CDR3 reads CASSLDGGNYGYTF. CDR3 nucleotides: TGTGCCAGCAGCTTAGATGGGGGCAACTATGGCTACACCTTC.

The V call is TRBV5-5, the J call TRBJ1-2; D call uncertain. The CDR3 spans 13 residues. Trimming pared 2 bases from V and 4 bases from J, leaving 9 bases between. The germline V gene has CDR1 SGHKS and CDR2 YYEKEE (reference sequence). CDR3 sequence reads: CASSFPEGYGYTF. In nucleotides, the CDR3 is TGTGCCAGCAGCTTCCCTGAGGGCTATGGCTACACCTTC.

The V gene is TRBV28, the J gene TRBJ1-3; 7 nucleotides line up with TRBD1. Per germline, CDR1 MDHEN and CDR2 SYDVKM. This CDR3 is 15 amino acids long. With 7 bases clipped from V and 0 bases from J, the junction kept 6 bases outside the gene matches. The CDR3 sequence: CASNRQGPSGNTIYF. Here the CDR3 DNA reads TGTGCCAGCAATCGACAGGGACCCTCTGGAAACACCATATATTTT.

V gene TRBV28 combines with J gene TRBJ1-1, with TRBD1 as a possible D gene (5 bases). Germline V CDR1 and CDR2: MDHEN, SYDVKM. The CDR3 spans 13 residues. Trimming left V 7 bases short and J 11 bases short, with 20 bases between. CDR3 nucleotide sequence: TGTGCCAGCACCACTCCCGGTCCGGGGCGGGCTTTCTTT. Its protein is CASTTPGPGRAFF.

The J gene is TRBJ2-5, the V gene TRBV7-9; D not resolved. V was clipped by 5 bases and J by 1 base, with 17 bases between them. Germline assignment: CDR1 SEHNR and CDR2 FQNEAQ (reference sequence). The length of the CDR3 is 16 residues. CDR3 coding DNA: TGTGCCAGCAGCCCAGCTGGCCTACGGGTCCAAGAGACCCAGTACTTC. It codes for CASSPAGLRVQETQYF.

This clone was observed a few times. The chain joins TRBV19 to TRBJ2-7; 8 nucleotides line up with TRBD1. Looked up from germline, CDR1 is LNHDA and CDR2 is SQIVND (reference sequence). The CDR3 has 15 residues. Trimming cost V 6 bases and J 1 base; bases outside gene matches: 8. The CDR3: CASRKNRGSSYEQYF. CDR3 nucleotide sequence: TGTGCCAGTAGGAAAAACAGGGGGTCGTCCTACGAGCAGTACTTC.

The CDR3 is CAWSVGLAGGSNEQFF. The CDR3 region has the DNA TGTGCCTGGAGTGTCGGACTAGCGGGAGGTAGTAATGAGCAGTTCTTC. This chain links TRBV30 with TRBJ2-1, with 14 positions matching TRBD2. The CDR3 length is 16 residues. Germline V lookup: CDR1 GTSNPN, CDR2 SVGIG (reference sequence). V shed 0 bases and J 7 bases; nucleotides not matched to a gene: 5.

The rearrangement uses TRBV10-3 and TRBJ2-1, with 8 bases identical to TRBD2. The CDR3 loop spans 17 amino acids. Per germline, CDR1 ENHRY and CDR2 SYGVKD. Unmatched junction bases numbered 12, after V lost 4 bases and J lost 4 bases. The CDR3 sequence is CAISGTTSATGYNEQFF. CDR3 sequence (DNA): TGTGCCATCAGTGGAACGACTAGCGCCACGGGATACAATGAGCAGTTCTTC.

Only a few counts were recorded for this clone. The chain is built from TRBV18 and TRBJ2-3; 9 bases are a match to TRBD1. With V trimmed by 3 bases and J by 5 bases, 12 bases remained unmatched. Germline V gene data show CDR1 as KGHSH and CDR2 as LQKENI. The CDR3 extends over 17 amino acids. CDR3 in DNA: TGTGCCAGCTCACCGGGACAGGGAATTGGAGCCCTAGATACGCAGTATTTT. The encoded protein is CASSPGQGIGALDTQYF.

This chain uses TRBV28 with TRBJ2-3, with 8 bases identical to TRBD2. From germline, CDR1 is MDHEN and CDR2 SYDVKM. V lost 5 bases, J lost 1 base, and 5 bases stayed unmatched. The CDR3 loop spans 15 amino acids. CDR3 protein: CASSRSGIGTDTQYF. As DNA, the CDR3 is TGTGCCAGCAGTCGTAGCGGGATTGGCACAGATACGCAGTATTTT.

The rearrangement joins TRBV9 to TRBJ2-2; D is ambiguous. Germline V lookup: CDR1 SGDLS, CDR2 YYNGEE. The CDR3 length is 14 residues. Trimming removed 0 bases from V and 2 bases from J, with 5 bases in between. Here the CDR3 reads CASSVGQNTGELFF. The DNA of the CDR3 is TGTGCCAGCAGCGTAGGTCAAAACACCGGGGAGCTGTTTTTT.

The count of this clone is one. This chain links TRBV4-2 with TRBJ1-2; maybe TRBD1 (6 bases). Germline V gene data show CDR1 as LGHNA and CDR2 as YNFKEQ. Trimming pared 0 bases from V and 5 bases from J, leaving 16 bases between. The CDR3 sequence is 16 residues long. CDR3 amino acids: CASSQEGPGGPYGYTF. DNA for the CDR3: TGTGCCAGCAGCCAAGAAGGGCCGGGGGGGCCTTATGGCTACACCTTC.

This chain joins TRBV4-1 and TRBJ1-1; 7 bases fit TRBD1. The V gene's germline CDR1 is MGHRA and CDR2 YSYEKL. This CDR3 is 14 amino acids long. J was trimmed by 3 bases and V by 4 bases; bases with no gene match: 5. CDR3 loop: CASSRQGVDTEAFF. The CDR3 DNA sequence: TGCGCCAGCAGCCGCCAGGGGGTTGACACTGAAGCTTTCTTT.

The V and J genes are TRBV29-1 and TRBJ2-7; unclear D gene. The germline gives CDR1 SQVTM, CDR2 ANQGSEA. V was cut by 1 base and J by 0 bases, with 7 bases left in between. This CDR3 has 13 residues. The CDR3 sequence: CSVEGAFSYEQYF. The CDR3, as DNA: TGCAGCGTTGAAGGAGCGTTCTCCTACGAGCAGTACTTC.

This clone came up once. V usage is TRBV11-3 and J usage is TRBJ2-3; TRBD1 might be the D (6 bases). Trimming removed 5 bases from V and 6 bases from J, with 12 bases in between. Germline V gene lookup returns CDR1 SGHNT and CDR2 YENEEA. The CDR3 contains 13 residues. The CDR3 spells CASSPPRGDTQYF. The CDR3 DNA sequence: TGTGCCAGCAGCCCACCCAGGGGTGATACGCAGTATTTT.

This chain links TRBV27 with TRBJ2-5; D uncertain. From germline, CDR1 is MNHEY and CDR2 SMNVEV (reference sequence). The CDR3 is 13 amino acids. V lost 5 bases to trimming and J lost 2 bases, with 9 bases between them. DNA for the CDR3: TGTGCCAGCAGTCGTATCTATCAAGAGACCCAGTACTTC. Encoded protein: CASSRIYQETQYF.

The chain carries TRBV2 and TRBJ2-7; 8 bases fit TRBD1. The ends lost 10 bases at V and 5 bases at J; junction bases unmatched: 10. The germline gives CDR1 SNHLY, CDR2 FYNNEI. The CDR3 has 13 amino acids. CDR3 region: CATSRTGSHEQYF. CDR3 DNA sequence: TGTGCCACCTCCCGGACAGGGTCCCACGAGCAGTACTTC.